The 8 T cell receptor beta chains presented below share a single source sample, sequenced in a study of T cells after yellow fever vaccination. MiXCR, run by TCRdb on the 5' RACE reads, gives a single entry per CDR3 protein. The table records over a thousand distinct CDR3 sequences, roughly 11% of them present only once. The sample in question was CD8+ T cells binding an NS4B(214-222) dextramer, sorted from PBMCs, obtained about 21 days after the first yellow fever vaccination. The receptor set was obtained from a man between 18 and 35 years old who received the YFV17D yellow fever vaccine.

Judged by abundance, this clonotype is medium-sized. V usage is TRBV13 and J usage is TRBJ1-5; maybe TRBD1 (5 bases). V was trimmed by 5 bases and J by 4 bases, leaving 6 bases between them. This CDR3 is 12 amino acids long. In germline, CDR1 is PRHDT, CDR2 FYEKMQ (reference sequence). The CDR3 sequence: CASSNRNQPQHF. The CDR3 DNA is TGTGCCAGCAGCAACAGGAATCAGCCCCAGCATTTT. Complete variable domain (other parts from reference TRBV13 and TRBJ1-5): AAGVIQSPRHLIKEKRETATLKCYPIPRHDTVYWYQQGPGQDPQFLISFYEKMQSDKGSIPDRFSAQQFSDYHSELNMSSLELGDSALYFCASSNRNQPQHFGDGTRLSIL.

In this sample, this clonotype is medium-sized. The chain links TRBV15 to TRBJ2-7, with 8 bases aligning to TRBD1. V shed 3 bases and J 2 bases; nucleotides not matched to a gene: 3. This CDR3 region has 14 residues. Germline CDR1 LNHNV, CDR2 YYDKDF (reference sequence). CDR3 sequence: CATSSGTGPYEQYV. As DNA, the CDR3 is TGTGCCACCAGCAGCGGGACAGGACCCTACGAGCAGTACGTC.

The gene calls are TRBV5-6 and TRBJ2-2, with a tentative D call TRBD2 (6 bases). Trimming pared 8 bases from V and 6 bases from J, leaving 14 bases between. The CDR3 totals 13 residues. CDR1 and CDR2 (germline): SGHDT, YYEEEE. CDR3 sequence: CARGPGGPGELFF. CDR3 bases: TGTGCCAGGGGCCCCGGGGGACCCGGGGAGCTGTTTTTT.

In its sample, this clonotype ranks as medium-sized (0.01 to 0.1%). At one boundary the junction diverges from the germline segment, which might be a read error. The chain recombines TRBV19 with TRBJ1-1; 10 nucleotides match TRBD1. The length of the CDR3 is 14 residues. The germline CDR1 and CDR2 sequences are LNHDA and SQIVND (reference sequence). CDR3 region: CSQGDRGLNTEAFF. The CDR3 nucleotides are TGCTCCCAGGGGGACAGGGGTCTTAACACTGAAGCTTTCTTT.

This clonotype is medium-sized by share. This chain uses TRBV6-1 with TRBJ2-7; D possibly corresponds to TRBD1 (6 bases). This CDR3 is 13 amino acids long. Trimming took 7 bases from V and 5 from J, leaving 15 bases between them. The germline V gene has CDR1 MNHNS and CDR2 SASEGT. The CDR3 DNA sequence: TGTGCCAGCAATGCAGGGGCCGGGAACGAGCAGTACTTC. Translating gives CASNAGAGNEQYF.

Within the sample, this clonotype is large. The chain employs TRBV12-3 or TRBV12-4 and TRBJ2-7, with 8 nucleotides matching TRBD2. V lost 9 bases to trimming and J lost 2 bases; unmatched junction nucleotides: 6. The CDR3 length is 13 residues. The CDR3 DNA is TGTGCCAGTGGGGCGGGGGGCCCCTACGAGCAGTACTTC. Translation: CASGAGGPYEQYF.

On this clonotype itself: The junction does not match germline at one end; this may be a read error. This chain links TRBV5-6 with TRBJ2-2, with D possibly TRBD2 on 5 matching bases. The CDR3 is made up of 13 amino acids. Looked up from germline, CDR1 is SGHDT and CDR2 is YYEEEE. In nucleotides, the CDR3 is TGTGCCATCAGCCTCGGGGTAACCTGGGAGCTGTTTTTT. Protein sequence: CAISLGVTWELFF.

This chain connects TRBV5-6 to TRBJ2-2, with D unclear. There are 13 residues in the CDR3. Trimming took off 4 bases at V and 5 bases at J, with 9 bases between the two ends. Germline CDR1 is SGHDT and CDR2 is YYEEEE. CDR3 coding DNA: TGTGCCAGCAGCCCCGGGCTAACCGGGGAGCTGTTTTTT. This translates into CASSPGLTGELFF.